The rows below give T cell receptor beta chains drawn from one sample of a study of PD-L1 blockade in urothelial cancer. TCRdb keeps only in-frame clones here, not all; method: immunoSEQ multiplex PCR. Among more than 50,000 clones, 65% to 90% were seen once, and the ten largest hold about 2.9%. The sequenced sample was PBMCs, obtained around atezolizumab (anti-PD-L1) treatment. All receptors come from a man between 65 and 85 years old with urothelial cancer. Each CDR3 is given with its conserved first and last residue. The order of the fields is V gene, D gene, J gene, clone size, CDR3 DNA, CDR3 protein. The D gene is left open where the match is weak. The size field is filled for only some rows; it gives once, few, many or a size class.

TRBV5-1	-	TRBJ2-7	once	TGCGCCAGCAGCTTGGCAGCCGGGTTGAGCTCCTACGAGCAGTACTTC	CASSLAAGLSSYEQYF
TRBV27	TRBD1	TRBJ1-4	-	TGTGCCAGCAGTGCAAGGACAGGGTGGGGCGAAAAACTGTTTTTT	CASSARTGWGEKLFF
TRBV28	-	TRBJ1-4	few	TGTGCCAGCAGTTTGCCCGGGTCCAGGGGTGAAAAACTGTTTTTT	CASSLPGSRGEKLFF
TRBV29-1	TRBD1	TRBJ1-2	-	TGCAGCGTTGTGTGGACAGGGGGCCTCTATGGCTACACCTTC	CSVVWTGGLYGYTF
TRBV7-3	TRBD1	TRBJ2-3	-	TGTGCCAGCAGCTTAAGGACAGGGAACACAGATACGCAGTATTTT	CASSLRTGNTDTQYF
TRBV29-1	TRBD2	TRBJ2-7	-	TGCAGCGTTAAAGGACTAGCGGGACCCTCCTACGAGCAGTACTTC	CSVKGLAGPSYEQYF
TRBV19	-	TRBJ1-1	-	TGTGCCAGTAGTATGGCGGCGAACACTGAAGCTTTCTTT	CASSMAANTEAFF
TRBV30	-	TRBJ1-5	-	TGTGCCTGGAGCAGGGGCAGTAGCAATCAGCCCCAGCATTTT	CAWSRGSSNQPQHF
TRBV2	-	TRBJ2-3	-	TGTGCCATTACAACTACTTACACAGATACGCAGTATTTT	CAITTTYTDTQYF
TRBV6-6	-	TRBJ2-5	-	TGTGCCAGCAGTTACTCGAGACTGTCGGAGACCCAGTACTTC	CASSYSRLSETQYF
TRBV6-1	TRBD1	TRBJ1-4	-	TGTGCCGGAAAGACAGGGGACGAAAAACTGTTTTTT	CAGKTGDEKLFF
TRBV5-4	-	TRBJ2-2	-	TGTGCCAGCAGCTTGGGGGGTAGCGTTAACACCAGGGAGCTGTTTTTT	CASSLGGSVNTRELFF
TRBV5-1	-	TRBJ1-1	-	TGCGCCAGCAGCTTGGAACCTATGAACACTGAAGCTTTCTTT	CASSLEPMNTEAFF
TRBV18	-	TRBJ1-3	-	TGTGCCAGCTCACCGATGGCAGGGTCTGCTGGAAACACCATATATTTT	CASSPMAGSAGNTIYF
TRBV5-5	-	TRBJ1-5	-	TGTGCCAGCAGCTGGACGGGGGGTAGCAATCAGCCCCAGCATTTT	CASSWTGGSNQPQHF
TRBV19	-	TRBJ2-3	-	TGTGCCAGTACCGCGGGACAGAGTAGCACAGATACGCAGTATTTT	CASTAGQSSTDTQYF
TRBV4-1	-	TRBJ1-5	-	TGCGCCAGCAGCCAAGATTACAGTAGCAATCAGCCCCAGCATTTT	CASSQDYSSNQPQHF
TRBV10-3	-	TRBJ1-4	once	TGTGCCATTCGGGACACAACTAATGAAAAACTGTTTTTT	CAIRDTTNEKLFF
TRBV27	TRBD1	TRBJ2-1	-	TGTGCCAGCAGTTTCCAGGGGGTCAAAGTCTACAATGAGCAGTTCTTC	CASSFQGVKVYNEQFF
TRBV2	TRBD2	TRBJ2-3	-	TGTGCCAGCAGTGAAGGGTCGGGAGGGCCCACAGATACGCAGTATTTT	CASSEGSGGPTDTQYF
TRBV30	-	TRBJ2-5	-	TGTGCCTGGACGGGGGAAGAGACCCAGTACTTC	CAWTGEETQYF
TRBV5-1	-	TRBJ1-1	few	TGCGCCAGCAGCAACCGTGCCAGGGGCGGGAACACTGAAGCTTTCTTT	CASSNRARGGNTEAFF
TRBV2	-	TRBJ1-4	-	TGTGCCAGCATGAGGACAGAAGGGAATGAAAAACTGTTTTTT	CASMRTEGNEKLFF
TRBV27	-	TRBJ2-2	once	TGTGCCAGCAGTCGGAGTGACACCGGGGAGCTGTTTTTT	CASSRSDTGELFF
TRBV7-6	-	TRBJ2-7	-	TGTGCCAGCAGCTTAATGCAGGGTTCCTACGAGCAGTACTTC	CASSLMQGSYEQYF
TRBV6-1	TRBD1	TRBJ2-3	-	TGTGCCAGCAGTGAGACAGGGCTTTTAACAGATACGCAGTATTTT	CASSETGLLTDTQYF
TRBV9	TRBD1	TRBJ1-1	-	TGTGCCAGCAGCCTCGTAGGGGGCAACACTGAAGCTTTCTTT	CASSLVGGNTEAFF
TRBV6-5	TRBD1	TRBJ2-3	-	TGTGCCAGCAGCCTGGGACAGGGCGATACGCAGTATTTT	CASSLGQGDTQYF
TRBV5-1	-	TRBJ2-3	-	TGCGCCAGCAGCCCCATAGGCAGGTACGCAGATACGCAGTATTTT	CASSPIGRYADTQYF
TRBV5-1	-	TRBJ2-2	-	TGCGCCAGCAGCTTGGAAGGTAGCTCGCTTGGGGAGCTGTTTTTT	CASSLEGSSLGELFF
TRBV9	-	TRBJ2-3	once	TGTGCCAGCAGCGTAGGTGGGAGTACGCAGTATTTT	CASSVGGSTQYF
TRBV12-5	-	TRBJ1-3	-	TGTGCTAGTGGTTTGAATAGCCCGGCCTCTGGAAACACCATATATTTT	CASGLNSPASGNTIYF
TRBV5-4	-	TRBJ2-3	-	TGTGCCAGCAGCTTAAGCGTAGCCCGCACAGATACGCAGTATTTT	CASSLSVARTDTQYF
TRBV5-1	-	TRBJ2-3	-	TGCGCCAGCAGCTTGGCGGGTGACAGTCACACAGATACGCAGTATTTT	CASSLAGDSHTDTQYF
TRBV27	TRBD2	TRBJ2-3	-	TGTGCCAGCAGCCAACGCCCACTGACTAGCCAGGAGTATTTT	CASSQRPLTSQEYF
TRBV28	TRBD1	TRBJ2-2	-	TGTGCCAGCCGGAGACAGGGATTCACCGGGGAGCTGTTTTTT	CASRRQGFTGELFF
TRBV10-3	TRBD2	TRBJ2-7	-	TGTGCCATCCTGCGGGAGGGCACCTACGAGCAGTACTTC	CAILREGTYEQYF
TRBV5-6	-	TRBJ1-5	-	TGTGCCAGCAGCCCAGGGAGGGCAAGCAATCAGCCCCAGCATTTT	CASSPGRASNQPQHF
TRBV20-1	-	TRBJ1-1	-	TGCAGTGCTCCCGGGGAGGCTGAAGCTTTCTTT	CSAPGEAEAFF
TRBV7-6	TRBD1	TRBJ2-2	-	TGTGCCAGCAGCTTAGTTGTCAGGGGGCCGCTGTTTTTT	CASSLVVRGPLFF
TRBV10-3	-	TRBJ1-1	few	TGTGCCATCAGTGAGATTCAGGGGAAAACTGAAGCTTTCTTT	CAISEIQGKTEAFF
TRBV11-2	-	TRBJ2-7	once	TGTGCCAGCAGCCCCTGGAGGGGGCGGGGACCCTACGAGCAGTACTTC	CASSPWRGRGPYEQYF
TRBV19	TRBD2	TRBJ2-3	once	TGTGCCAGTAGTCCAGACGCGGGAGGGATCCACACAGATACGCAGTATTTT	CASSPDAGGIHTDTQYF
TRBV19	TRBD1	TRBJ1-2	-	TGTGCCAGTAGTATAGCGACAGGGGGATCCTACACCTTC	CASSIATGGSYTF
TRBV18	-	TRBJ1-1	once	TGTGCCAGCTCCCCAAGAGGACGGGGGAACACTGAAGCTTTCTTT	CASSPRGRGNTEAFF
TRBV2	TRBD1	TRBJ1-5	few	TGTGCCAGCAGTTACAAGGACAGGGGTATGAATTATGGCAATCAGCCCCAGCATTTT	CASSYKDRGMNYGNQPQHF
TRBV2	-	TRBJ1-1	-	TGTGCCAGCAGTGAGGGGGGAAACACTGAAGCTTTCTTT	CASSEGGNTEAFF
TRBV28	TRBD2	TRBJ2-5	-	TGTGCCAGCACTTTAGCGGGAGGGGGGGAGACCCAGTACTTC	CASTLAGGGETQYF
TRBV7-2	-	TRBJ1-5	medium-sized	TGTGCCAGCAGCTTAGCGGGGGGGGCGGCTCAGCCCCAGCATTTT	CASSLAGGAAQPQHF
TRBV9	-	TRBJ2-1	-	TGTGCCAGCAGGGGGCAATTTACAGGCGGCTCCTACAATGAGCAGTTCTTC	CASRGQFTGGSYNEQFF
TRBV27	-	TRBJ1-4	-	TGTGCCAGCAGTTTATACCCCGGGAGCAAGGAAAAACTGTTTTTT	CASSLYPGSKEKLFF
TRBV19	TRBD1	TRBJ2-7	-	TGTGCCAGTAGTACGACCCGACAGGGGGCAGACGAGCAGTACTTC	CASSTTRQGADEQYF
TRBV29-1	-	TRBJ2-7	-	TGCAGCGCCTCGACCGGGTCAGGGACCTACGAGCAGTACTTC	CSASTGSGTYEQYF